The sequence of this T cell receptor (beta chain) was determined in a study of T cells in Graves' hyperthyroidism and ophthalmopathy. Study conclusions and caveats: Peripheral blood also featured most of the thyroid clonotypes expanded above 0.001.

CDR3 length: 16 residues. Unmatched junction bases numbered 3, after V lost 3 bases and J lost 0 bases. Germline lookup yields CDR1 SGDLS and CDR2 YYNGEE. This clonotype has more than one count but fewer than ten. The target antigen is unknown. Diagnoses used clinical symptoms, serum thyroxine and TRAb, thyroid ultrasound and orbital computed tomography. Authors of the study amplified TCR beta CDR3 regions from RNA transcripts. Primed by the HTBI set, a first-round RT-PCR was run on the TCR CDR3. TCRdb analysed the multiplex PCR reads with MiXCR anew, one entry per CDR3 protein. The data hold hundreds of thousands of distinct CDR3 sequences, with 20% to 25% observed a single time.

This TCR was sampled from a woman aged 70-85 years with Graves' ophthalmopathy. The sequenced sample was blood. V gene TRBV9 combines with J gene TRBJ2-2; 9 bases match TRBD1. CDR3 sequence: CASSGRDRANTGELFF. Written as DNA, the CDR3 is TGTGCCAGCAGCGGCCGGGACAGGGCGAACACCGGGGAGCTGTTTTTT.